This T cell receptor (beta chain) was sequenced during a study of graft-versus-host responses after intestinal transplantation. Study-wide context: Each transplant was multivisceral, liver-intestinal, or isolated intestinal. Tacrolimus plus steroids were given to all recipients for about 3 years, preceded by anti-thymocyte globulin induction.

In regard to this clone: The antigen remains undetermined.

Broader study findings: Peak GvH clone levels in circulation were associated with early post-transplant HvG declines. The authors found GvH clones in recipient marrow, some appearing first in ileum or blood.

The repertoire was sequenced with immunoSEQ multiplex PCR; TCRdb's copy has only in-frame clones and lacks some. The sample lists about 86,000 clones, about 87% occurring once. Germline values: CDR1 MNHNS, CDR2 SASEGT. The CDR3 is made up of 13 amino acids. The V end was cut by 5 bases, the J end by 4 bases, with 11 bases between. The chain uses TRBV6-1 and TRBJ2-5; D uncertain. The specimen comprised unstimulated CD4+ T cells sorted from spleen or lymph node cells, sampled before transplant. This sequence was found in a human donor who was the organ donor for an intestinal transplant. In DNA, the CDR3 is TGTGCCAGCAGTCCCGAGGTAGCAGAGACCCAGTACTTC. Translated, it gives CASSPEVAETQYF.